The following is a T cell receptor (beta chain) sequence with its context. This clone was seen a single time. Its antigen is still unknown. Base qualities are not at hand, and no much larger clone is one base apart. Library preparation was by the immunoSEQ multiplex PCR assay. DNA from the CD4+ T cells that had been cultured and isolated underwent TCR beta CDR3 sequencing. Concerning the study's data processing: Non-productive TCR sequences were removed, reads were trimmed to the CDR3 region, and CDR3s of at least 7 amino acids were retained. Antigen-specific clonotypes were identified using the MANAFEST web app by comparison of expansion in peptide wells against reference cultures. Positive clones required FDR<0.05 expansion versus reference and all other wells, odds ratio above 5, and frequency above 0.1% in two replicate wells. Cross-reactive clonotypes were defined as significantly expanded in SARS-CoV-2 spike wells and in at least one common cold coronavirus spike condition. CDR3 similarity was assessed by Levenshtein distance using the stringdist R package, and unrooted trees were constructed with ape in R 3.6.1. In its TCRdb copy, this immuneACCESS table keeps in-frame sequences only and misses some clones. Where compared with another copy, unresolved V genes explain less than half of these, and the others have no known cause. V, J and clone size are those of that table, while D and trimming were read from the DNA. The sample table contains some 74,000 clones; only one count was recorded for about 81% of them. Approximately 1.3% of the sample comes from the top ten.

This sample is part of a study of vaccination effects on CD4 cells after COVID-19 (dated by TCRdb to 2022 to 2024). In the study overall: Post-vaccine samples across the study were collected a median of 72 days after the second dose, with a range of 14 to 241. SARS-CoV-2 spike-specific CD4+ TCR repertoires were compared before and after mRNA vaccination in COVID-19 convalescent patients and in infection-naive vaccine recipients. Altogether, some 10 COVID-19 convalescent patients and 4 SARS-CoV-2-naive healthy vaccine recipients made up the full study. In the study, cultures from other donors were sequenced using the Oncomine TCR Beta short-read assay on an Illumina iSeq 100. The paper's findings and limits, for the study overall: Only a small number of convalescent patients were included, and no early post-infection timepoints were available, which limited the study. At late post-vaccination timepoints, both infection-induced and vaccine-induced clones showed marked clonal contraction, consistent with waning T cell responses. Among healthy vaccine recipients, nearly all vaccine-induced clones were SARS-CoV-2 mono-reactive, and only 1 of 255 was cross-reactive with common cold coronaviruses.

Per the germline V gene (reference sequence), DFQATT is the CDR1 and SNEGSKA is the CDR2. Deletion took 3 bases off V and 4 bases off J, with a span of 3 bases between the germline ends. Including the terminal cysteine and phenylalanine, the CDR3 comprises 11 residues. CDR3 DNA only is kept here, 33 bases in frame from base 1. To identify antigen-specific CD4+ T cell clonotypes by their expansion, the ViraFEST assay first stimulated PBMC with viral peptide pools and then applied TCR sequencing. After about 10 days of culture, CD4+ T cells were isolated with the EasySep CD4+ T cell isolation kit. Participants received two doses of either the BNT162b2 or the mRNA-1273 mRNA SARS-CoV-2 vaccine. None of the healthy vaccine recipients had a prior SARS-CoV-2 infection, which was confirmed by nucleocapsid antibody tests that came back negative both before and after vaccination. Each well held 2 million to 2.5 million PBMC cultured in IMDM containing roughly 5.1% human AB serum, 9 to 10 IU/ml IL-2 and gentamicin, along with 10 ug/ml peptides. On days 3 and 7, half of the culture medium was replaced with fresh IL-2-containing medium. Unless otherwise noted, each peptide stimulation condition was cultured in triplicate wells. Using Ficoll-Paque Plus gradient centrifugation, PBMC were separated from whole blood and then either used fresh or cryopreserved at -140C. The spike proteins of SARS-CoV-2 and of the common cold coronaviruses HCoV-NL63, HCoV-OC43 and HCoV-229E were spanned by overlapping peptide pools. Genomic DNA was extracted from cultured CD4+ T cells with the QIAamp micro DNA kit.

This clonotype was obtained from a human donor who received a COVID-19 vaccine. Recombination joined TRBV20-1 with TRBJ2-2, with no confident D gene call. This specimen consisted of CD4+ T cells from PBMCs cultured with HCoV-229E spike peptides, obtained after COVID-19 vaccination. The cell subset or site tag for this specimen amounts to: HCoV-229E spike overlapping peptide pool stimulation. The DNA sequence is as follows: TGCAGTGCTAGTCGCACCGGGGAGCTGTTTTTT. This yields the protein CSASRTGELFF.